This T cell receptor beta chain was identified during a study of T-cell reconstitution after alpha-beta-depleted transplantation in children. The CDR3 extends over 15 amino acids. From germline, CDR1 is SGHVS and CDR2 FQNEAQ. With V trimmed by 5 bases and J by 6 bases, 9 bases remained unmatched. Preparation of the TCRbeta library was carried out with unique molecular identifiers. TCRdb called the PCR reads again in MiXCR, with one record for every CDR3 protein. The sample has roughly 120,000 distinct CDR3 sequences, about a tenth seen once; the top ten hold 8% to 9.5%. This clonotype showed up many times.

The rearrangement uses TRBV7-8 and TRBJ2-2; TRBD1 aligns across 7 bases. The sample was PBMCs from the stem cell graft donor, taken from the stem cell graft. This receptor was identified in a human donor who donated a stem cell graft to a child with acute lymphoblastic leukemia. The CDR3 DNA reads as TGTGCCAGCAGCACAAGACAGGGACCTTCCGGGGAGCTGTTTTTT. It codes for CASSTRQGPSGELFF.